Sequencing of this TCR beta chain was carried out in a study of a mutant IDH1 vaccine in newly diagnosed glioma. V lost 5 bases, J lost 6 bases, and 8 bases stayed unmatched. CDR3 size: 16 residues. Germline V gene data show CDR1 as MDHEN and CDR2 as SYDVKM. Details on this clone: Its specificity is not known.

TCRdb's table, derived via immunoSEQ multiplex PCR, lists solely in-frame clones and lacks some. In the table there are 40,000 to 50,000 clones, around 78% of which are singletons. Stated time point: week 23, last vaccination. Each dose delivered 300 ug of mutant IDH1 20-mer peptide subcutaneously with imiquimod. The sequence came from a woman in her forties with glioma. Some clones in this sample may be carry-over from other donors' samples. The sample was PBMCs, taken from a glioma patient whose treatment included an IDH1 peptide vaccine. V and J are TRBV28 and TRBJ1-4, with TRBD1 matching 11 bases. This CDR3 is CASSSPGTGGYEKLFF. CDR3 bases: TGTGCCAGCAGTAGTCCCGGGACAGGGGGGTATGAAAAACTGTTTTTT.